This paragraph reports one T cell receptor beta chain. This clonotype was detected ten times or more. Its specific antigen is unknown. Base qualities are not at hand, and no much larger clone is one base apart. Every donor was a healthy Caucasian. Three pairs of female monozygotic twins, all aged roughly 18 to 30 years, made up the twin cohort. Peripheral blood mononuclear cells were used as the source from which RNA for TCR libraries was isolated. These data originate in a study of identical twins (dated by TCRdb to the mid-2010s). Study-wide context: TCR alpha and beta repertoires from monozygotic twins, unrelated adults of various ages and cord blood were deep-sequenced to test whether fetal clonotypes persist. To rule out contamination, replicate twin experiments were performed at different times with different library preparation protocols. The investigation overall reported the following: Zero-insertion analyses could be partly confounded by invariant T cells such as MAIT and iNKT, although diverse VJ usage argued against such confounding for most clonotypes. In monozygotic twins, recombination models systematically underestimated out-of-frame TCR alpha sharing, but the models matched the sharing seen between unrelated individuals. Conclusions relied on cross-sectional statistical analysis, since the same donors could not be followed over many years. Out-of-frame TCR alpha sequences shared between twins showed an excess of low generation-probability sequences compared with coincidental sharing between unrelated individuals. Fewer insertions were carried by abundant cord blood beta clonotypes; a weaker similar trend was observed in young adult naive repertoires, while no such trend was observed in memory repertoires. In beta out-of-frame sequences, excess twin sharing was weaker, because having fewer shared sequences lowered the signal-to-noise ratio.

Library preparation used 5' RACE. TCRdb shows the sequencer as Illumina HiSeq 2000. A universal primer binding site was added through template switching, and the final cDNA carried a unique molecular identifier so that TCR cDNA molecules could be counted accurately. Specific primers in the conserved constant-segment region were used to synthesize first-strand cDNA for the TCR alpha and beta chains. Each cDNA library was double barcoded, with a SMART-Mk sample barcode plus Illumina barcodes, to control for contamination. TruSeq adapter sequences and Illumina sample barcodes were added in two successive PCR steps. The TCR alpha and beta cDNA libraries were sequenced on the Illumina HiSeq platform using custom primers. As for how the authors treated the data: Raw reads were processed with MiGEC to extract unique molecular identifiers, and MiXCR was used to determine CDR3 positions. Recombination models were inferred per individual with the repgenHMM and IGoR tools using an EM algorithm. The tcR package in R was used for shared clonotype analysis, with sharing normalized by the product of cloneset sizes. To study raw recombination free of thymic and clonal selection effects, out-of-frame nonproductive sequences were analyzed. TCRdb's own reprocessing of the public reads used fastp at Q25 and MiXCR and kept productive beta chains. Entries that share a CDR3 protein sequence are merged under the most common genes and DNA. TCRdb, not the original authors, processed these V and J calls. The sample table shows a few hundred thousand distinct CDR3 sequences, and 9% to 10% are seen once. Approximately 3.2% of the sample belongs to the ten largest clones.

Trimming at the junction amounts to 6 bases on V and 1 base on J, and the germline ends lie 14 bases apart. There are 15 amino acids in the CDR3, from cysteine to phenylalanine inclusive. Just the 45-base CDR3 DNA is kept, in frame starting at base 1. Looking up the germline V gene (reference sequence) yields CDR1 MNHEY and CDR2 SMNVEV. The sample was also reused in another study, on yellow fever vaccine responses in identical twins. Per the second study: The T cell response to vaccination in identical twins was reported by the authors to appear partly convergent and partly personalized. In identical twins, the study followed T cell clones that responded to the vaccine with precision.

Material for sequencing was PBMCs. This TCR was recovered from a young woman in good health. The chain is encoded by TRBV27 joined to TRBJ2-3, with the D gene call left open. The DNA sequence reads TGTGCCAGCAGCCCTGTGAACCGGGGCACAGATACGCAGTATTTT. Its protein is CASSPVNRGTDTQYF.